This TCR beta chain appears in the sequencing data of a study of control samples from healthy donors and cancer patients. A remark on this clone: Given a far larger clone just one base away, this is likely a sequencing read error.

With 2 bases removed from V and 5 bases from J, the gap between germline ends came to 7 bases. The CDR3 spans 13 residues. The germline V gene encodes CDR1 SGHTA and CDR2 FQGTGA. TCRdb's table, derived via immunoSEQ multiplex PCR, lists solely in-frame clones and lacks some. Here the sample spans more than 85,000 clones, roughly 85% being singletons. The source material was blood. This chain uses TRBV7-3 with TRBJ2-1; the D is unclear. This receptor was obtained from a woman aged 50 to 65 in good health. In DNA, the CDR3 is TGTGCCAGCAGCTTAGGTAGAAACAATGAGCAGTTCTTC. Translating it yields CASSLGRNNEQFF.